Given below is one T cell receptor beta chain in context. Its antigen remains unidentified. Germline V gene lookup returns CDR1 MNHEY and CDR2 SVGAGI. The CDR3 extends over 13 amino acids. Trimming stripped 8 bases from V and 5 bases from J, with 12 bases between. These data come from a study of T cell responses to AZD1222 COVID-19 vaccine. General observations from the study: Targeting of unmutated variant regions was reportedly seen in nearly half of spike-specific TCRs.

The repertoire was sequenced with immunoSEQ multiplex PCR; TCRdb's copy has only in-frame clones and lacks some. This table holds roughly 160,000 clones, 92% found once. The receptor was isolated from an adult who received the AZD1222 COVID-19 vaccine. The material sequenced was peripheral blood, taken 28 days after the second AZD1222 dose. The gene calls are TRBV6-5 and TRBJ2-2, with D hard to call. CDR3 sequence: CASVPIGTGELFF. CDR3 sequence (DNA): TGTGCCAGCGTCCCAATAGGTACCGGGGAGCTGTTTTTT.